This T cell receptor beta chain was sequenced for a study of shared clonotypes between healthy human individuals. For this clone: Its antigen is not known.

The CDR3 is made up of 13 amino acids. Trimming at V came to 5 bases and at J to 8 bases, leaving 4 bases not matched to a gene. The germline CDR1 and CDR2 sequences are MGHRA and YSYEKL. Memory CD4+ cells were the fraction left after CD45RA+ naive selection. Study-level findings and limits: Sequencing depth was expected to influence donor clonotype sharing.

At deep level, the assay was performed. Measured with immunoSEQ multiplex PCR; TCRdb has only the in-frame clones, and not every one. The sample records fewer than 2.5 million clones, 80% to 95% being singletons. The chain carries TRBV4-1 and TRBJ1-4, with 8 bases lining up with TRBD1. The sample consisted of naive CD4+ T cells from PBMCs. Specified subset: CD45RA+ positively selected. This sequence originates from a man aged 18 to 35 in good health. Some clones in this sample may be carry-over from other donors' samples. As DNA, the CDR3 is TGCGCCAGCAGCTCTCGGACAGGGGAAAAACTGTTTTTT. Its protein is CASSSRTGEKLFF.